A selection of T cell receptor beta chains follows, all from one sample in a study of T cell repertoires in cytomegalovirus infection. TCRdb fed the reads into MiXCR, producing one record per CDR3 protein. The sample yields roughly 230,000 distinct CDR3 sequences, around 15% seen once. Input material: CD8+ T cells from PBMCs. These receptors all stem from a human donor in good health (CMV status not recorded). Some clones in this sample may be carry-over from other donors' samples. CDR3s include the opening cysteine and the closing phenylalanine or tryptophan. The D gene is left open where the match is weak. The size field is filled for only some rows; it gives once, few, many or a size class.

CDR3: CASSSQEGRPYEQYF; DNA: TGCGCCAGCAGCTCACAGGAGGGTCGCCCCTACGAGCAGTACTTC; J: TRBJ2-7; D: .; V: TRBV5-1; size: .
CDR3: CAISDADYGYTF; DNA: TGTGCCATCAGTGATGCGGACTATGGCTACACCTTC; J: TRBJ1-2; D: .; V: TRBV10-3; size: few
CDR3: CSASPGVNTEAFF; DNA: TGCAGTGCTAGTCCGGGGGTGAACACTGAAGCTTTCTTT; J: TRBJ1-1; D: .; V: TRBV20-1; size: .
CDR3: CASMNRGHSSYNEQFF; DNA: TGTGCCAGCATGAACAGGGGGCATAGCTCCTACAATGAGCAGTTCTTC; J: TRBJ2-1; D: TRBD1; V: TRBV12-3/TRBV12-4; size: many
CDR3: CASSYQGQGMNTEAFF; DNA: TGTGCCAGCAGTTACCAAGGACAGGGAATGAACACTGAAGCTTTCTTT; J: TRBJ1-1; D: TRBD1; V: TRBV6-2/TRBV6-3; size: many
CDR3: CASSYPGGITDTQYF; DNA: TGTGCCAGCAGTTACCCCGGGGGGATTACAGATACGCAGTATTTT; J: TRBJ2-3; D: TRBD2; V: TRBV6-6; size: many
CDR3: CSVEDRQGLRAEAFF; DNA: TGCAGCGTTGAAGACCGCCAGGGACTTCGGGCTGAAGCTTTCTTT; J: TRBJ1-1; D: .; V: TRBV29-1; size: few
CDR3: CASSLEGEATGELFF; DNA: TGTGCCAGCAGCTTGGAGGGGGAGGCCACCGGGGAGCTGTTTTTT; J: TRBJ2-2; D: .; V: TRBV5-5; size: .
CDR3: CASSLALGSGETQYF; DNA: TGTGCCAGCAGCTTGGCCCTCGGGAGTGGAGAGACCCAGTACTTC; J: TRBJ2-5; D: .; V: TRBV5-6; size: .
CDR3: CASSLTPAGEQFF; DNA: TGTGCCAGCAGCTTAACGCCAGCGGGGGAGCAGTTCTTC; J: TRBJ2-1; D: TRBD2; V: TRBV7-3; size: many
CDR3: CASSLGRTSSFDEQFF; DNA: TGTGCCAGCAGCCTGGGGAGGACTAGCAGTTTCGATGAGCAGTTCTTC; J: TRBJ2-1; D: TRBD2; V: TRBV5-8; size: .
CDR3: CASSTRGQLANTGELFF; DNA: TGTGCCAGCAGCACTAGGGGACAGCTTGCGAACACCGGGGAGCTGTTTTTT; J: TRBJ2-2; D: TRBD1; V: TRBV7-2; size: .
CDR3: CASSPVGVSGANVLTF; DNA: TGTGCCAGCAGCCCAGTAGGGGTCTCTGGGGCCAACGTCCTGACTTTC; J: TRBJ2-6; D: .; V: TRBV7-9; size: .
CDR3: CASSYSPSYEQYF; DNA: TGTGCCAGCAGTTACTCCCCGTCCTACGAGCAGTACTTC; J: TRBJ2-7; D: .; V: TRBV6-5; size: .
CDR3: CASGLASNSPLHF; DNA: TGTGCTAGTGGTTTGGCTAGTAATTCACCCCTCCACTTT; J: TRBJ1-6; D: .; V: TRBV12-5; size: many
CDR3: CASTFEGNEQFF; DNA: TGTGCCAGCACCTTTGAGGGCAATGAGCAGTTCTTC; J: TRBJ2-1; D: .; V: TRBV7-6; size: few
CDR3: CASRVLSGGTEAFF; DNA: TGTGCCAGTAGGGTGCTTTCCGGGGGCACTGAAGCTTTCTTT; J: TRBJ1-1; D: .; V: TRBV19; size: .
CDR3: CASSAGGGVQETQYF; DNA: TGTGCCAGCAGCGCGGGCGGGGGGGTCCAAGAGACCCAGTACTTC; J: TRBJ2-5; D: TRBD2; V: TRBV7-2; size: many
CDR3: CASSSDGTGDYEQYF; DNA: TGTGCCAGTAGTTCGGACGGGACAGGGGACTACGAGCAGTACTTC; J: TRBJ2-7; D: TRBD1; V: TRBV19; size: few
CDR3: CASDLLGGASTDTQYF; DNA: TGTGCCAGCGACCTGCTTGGGGGGGCAAGCACAGATACGCAGTATTTT; J: TRBJ2-3; D: .; V: TRBV7-8; size: many
CDR3: CASSLDLASLGRRSYNSPLHF; DNA: TGTGCCAGCAGCTTAGACTTGGCTTCCCTGGGAAGAAGGTCCTATAATTCACCCCTCCACTTT; J: TRBJ1-6; D: .; V: TRBV7-2; size: many
CDR3: CASSSLRDRGDLYGYTF; DNA: TGTGCCAGCAGCTCACTGAGGGACAGGGGGGACCTCTATGGCTACACCTTC; J: TRBJ1-2; D: TRBD1; V: TRBV28; size: few
CDR3: CASSLEGLTLSYEQYF; DNA: TGTGCCAGCAGCTTAGAGGGACTTACACTTTCCTACGAGCAGTACTTC; J: TRBJ2-7; D: .; V: TRBV7-8; size: few
CDR3: CASSQDLTGGLEETQYF; DNA: TGTGCCAGCAGCCAAGACTTGACAGGGGGCTTGGAAGAGACCCAGTACTTC; J: TRBJ2-5; D: TRBD1; V: TRBV14; size: .
CDR3: CASSFGGGYSTDTQYF; DNA: TGTGCCAGCAGTTTCGGCGGGGGCTATAGCACAGATACGCAGTATTTT; J: TRBJ2-3; D: .; V: TRBV28; size: many
CDR3: CASSAGSVYEQYF; DNA: TGTGCCAGTAGCGCAGGGAGCGTCTACGAGCAGTACTTC; J: TRBJ2-7; D: .; V: TRBV19; size: .
CDR3: CASSWGTESAEAFF; DNA: TGTGCCAGCAGCTGGGGAACAGAATCCGCTGAAGCTTTCTTT; J: TRBJ1-1; D: .; V: TRBV5-6; size: .
CDR3: CASSLPIISPLHF; DNA: TGTGCCAGCAGCTTGCCGATAATTTCACCCCTCCACTTT; J: TRBJ1-6; D: .; V: TRBV5-5; size: few
CDR3: CASSDAPGHGAEQYF; DNA: TGTGCCAGCAGTGACGCACCGGGACATGGAGCCGAGCAGTACTTC; J: TRBJ2-7; D: .; V: TRBV2; size: few
CDR3: CSVEDQPGIYGYTF; DNA: TGCAGCGTTGAAGATCAACCAGGGATCTATGGCTACACCTTC; J: TRBJ1-2; D: .; V: TRBV29-1; size: few
CDR3: CASSLARIPFDKSGELFF; DNA: TGTGCCAGCAGCTTGGCCCGGATCCCGTTCGATAAATCCGGGGAGCTGTTTTTT; J: TRBJ2-2; D: .; V: TRBV5-5; size: many
CDR3: CSAWDRETYEQYF; DNA: TGCAGCGCCTGGGACAGGGAAACCTACGAGCAGTACTTC; J: TRBJ2-7; D: TRBD1; V: TRBV29-1; size: many
CDR3: CASSPSGQPIWKLFF; DNA: TGTGCCAGCAGCCCCTCGGGACAGCCGATATGGAAACTGTTTTTT; J: TRBJ1-4; D: TRBD1; V: TRBV7-1; size: .
CDR3: CASSSPPAGGRYEQYF; DNA: TGTGCCAGCAGCTCGCCCCCGGCGGGGGGGAGATACGAGCAGTACTTC; J: TRBJ2-7; D: TRBD2; V: TRBV4-2; size: many
CDR3: CATSRTSRELFF; DNA: TGTGCCACCAGCAGGACCTCTAGGGAGCTGTTTTTT; J: TRBJ2-2; D: .; V: TRBV15; size: few
CDR3: CASSQEDLSYGYTF; DNA: TGCGCCAGCAGCCAAGAGGATTTAAGCTATGGCTACACCTTC; J: TRBJ1-2; D: .; V: TRBV4-1; size: many
CDR3: CASSLEGQGPGELFF; DNA: TGTGCCAGCAGCTTAGAGGGTCAGGGTCCCGGGGAGCTGTTTTTT; J: TRBJ2-2; D: .; V: TRBV7-2; size: many
CDR3: CAGSLTSGGANEQFF; DNA: TGTGCCGGCAGCTTGACTAGCGGGGGAGCGAATGAGCAGTTCTTC; J: TRBJ2-1; D: TRBD2; V: TRBV7-9; size: .
CDR3: CASGFPGIDTQYF; DNA: TGTGCTAGTGGTTTCCCAGGGATTGATACGCAGTATTTT; J: TRBJ2-3; D: .; V: TRBV12-5; size: many
CDR3: CASTQGEISTDTQYF; DNA: TGTGCCAGCACCCAAGGCGAGATTAGCACAGATACGCAGTATTTT; J: TRBJ2-3; D: .; V: TRBV12-3/TRBV12-4; size: many
CDR3: CASSLYSRNTEAFF; DNA: TGCGCCAGCAGCTTGTACAGTAGGAACACTGAAGCTTTCTTT; J: TRBJ1-1; D: .; V: TRBV5-1; size: few
CDR3: CASSSGTGTDGYTF; DNA: TGTGCCAGCAGCTCCGGGACAGGGACAGATGGCTACACCTTC; J: TRBJ1-2; D: TRBD1; V: TRBV7-8; size: many
CDR3: CASSPGQTSYGYTF; DNA: TGTGCCAGCAGCCCGGGACAGACCTCCTATGGCTACACCTTC; J: TRBJ1-2; D: TRBD1; V: TRBV7-8; size: many
CDR3: CASSFGQGGVDEQYF; DNA: TGTGCCAGCAGCTTTGGACAGGGCGGAGTCGACGAGCAGTACTTC; J: TRBJ2-7; D: TRBD1; V: TRBV7-2; size: many
CDR3: CASSLRERGGGDTQYF; DNA: TGTGCCAGCAGCCTTCGAGAGCGGGGGGGTGGAGATACGCAGTATTTT; J: TRBJ2-3; D: TRBD2; V: TRBV7-3; size: few
CDR3: CASSYSVTGMNTGELFF; DNA: TGTGCCAGCAGTTACTCTGTTACAGGGATGAACACCGGGGAGCTGTTTTTT; J: TRBJ2-2; D: .; V: TRBV6-2/TRBV6-3; size: few
CDR3: CASSSAGYEQYF; DNA: TGTGCCAGCAGCTCAGCAGGCTACGAGCAGTACTTC; J: TRBJ2-7; D: .; V: TRBV7-9; size: few
CDR3: CASSRSGGPYNEQFF; DNA: TGTGCCAGTAGTAGGAGCGGGGGACCCTACAATGAGCAGTTCTTC; J: TRBJ2-1; D: TRBD2; V: TRBV19; size: few
CDR3: CASSIQGANTEAFF; DNA: TGTGCCAGCAGCATACAGGGGGCGAACACTGAAGCTTTCTTT; J: TRBJ1-1; D: TRBD1; V: TRBV11-2; size: many
CDR3: CSARGIGAYEQYF; DNA: TGCAGTGCTAGGGGGATTGGGGCCTACGAGCAGTACTTC; J: TRBJ2-7; D: .; V: TRBV20-1; size: .
CDR3: CASSPGIRSTNEKLFF; DNA: TGTGCCAGCAGTCCCGGGATACGTTCAACTAATGAAAAACTGTTTTTT; J: TRBJ1-4; D: .; V: TRBV6-2/TRBV6-3; size: few
CDR3: CASSPPGLAVDNEQFF; DNA: TGTGCCAGCAGCCCGCCGGGACTAGCGGTAGACAATGAGCAGTTCTTC; J: TRBJ2-1; D: TRBD2; V: TRBV11-1; size: many